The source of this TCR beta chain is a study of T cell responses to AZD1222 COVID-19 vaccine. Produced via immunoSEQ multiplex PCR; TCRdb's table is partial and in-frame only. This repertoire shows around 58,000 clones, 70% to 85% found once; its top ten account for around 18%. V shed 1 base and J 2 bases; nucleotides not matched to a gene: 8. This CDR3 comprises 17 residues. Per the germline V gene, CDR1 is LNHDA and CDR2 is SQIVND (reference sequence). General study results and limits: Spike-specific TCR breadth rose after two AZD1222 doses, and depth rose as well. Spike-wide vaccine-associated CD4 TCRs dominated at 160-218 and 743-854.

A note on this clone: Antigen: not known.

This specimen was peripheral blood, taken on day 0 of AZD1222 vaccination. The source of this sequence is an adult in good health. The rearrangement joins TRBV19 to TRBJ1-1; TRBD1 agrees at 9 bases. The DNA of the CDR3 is TGTGCCAGTAGTATAGGGACAGGGGATAGTTCTAACACTGAAGCTTTCTTT. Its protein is CASSIGTGDSSNTEAFF.